This entry lists 18 T cell receptor beta chains sequenced from one sample in a study of cytomegalovirus exposure and HLA in healthy donors. Both 60 Vbeta primers and 13 Jbeta primers went into the PCR. Sequencing was performed with immunoSEQ multiplex PCR; in TCRdb, only in-frame clones are kept and a portion is missing. The table shows roughly 160,000 clones, with 84% occurring only once. The source material was PBMCs. These receptors all come from a man younger than 45 in good health and CMV-seronegative.

The CDR3 bases are TGTGCCAGCTCACCACCGGCACAGGGTCATTCACCCCTCCACTTT. Protein: CASSPPAQGHSPLHF. The chain has TRBV18 and TRBJ1-6; TRBD1 is a possible D gene (6 bases). CDR3 length: 15 residues. Germline CDR1 is KGHSH and CDR2 is LQKENI. Deletions cut 0 bases from V and 8 bases from J, with 11 bases between.

The rearrangement joins TRBV6-5 to TRBJ2-5, with 8 bases fitting TRBD1. The closer fit of TRBJ2-7 to the DNA end suggests the J call may be wrong. The germline gives CDR1 MNHEY, CDR2 SVGAGI. The CDR3 is 14 residues long. The CDR3 DNA follows: TGTGCCAGCAGTTGGGGACAGGCAAACTACGAGCAGTACTTC. It encodes CASSWGQANYEQYF.

The V and J genes are TRBV10-3 and TRBJ1-1, with TRBD1 matching 12 bases. Germline-derived CDR1 and CDR2 are ENHRY and SYGVKD. V dropped 2 bases and J dropped 0; count of bases not matched to a gene: 7. The CDR3 runs to 18 residues. CDR3: CAISEDRDRGRVNTEAFF. CDR3 coding DNA: TGTGCCATCAGTGAGGACCGGGACAGGGGGCGGGTGAACACTGAAGCTTTCTTT.

V and J are TRBV7-9 and TRBJ2-1; weak D call: TRBD2 (6 bases). The CDR3 has 18 residues. Germline-derived CDR1 and CDR2 are SEHNR and FQNEAQ (reference sequence). V shed 3 bases and J shed 0 bases, with 18 bases lying between them. Written as DNA, the CDR3 is TGTGCCAGCAGCTTGGTATCGGGGGTTTCTAGCTCCTACAATGAGCAGTTCTTC. Translation gives CASSLVSGVSSSYNEQFF.

V usage is TRBV5-8 and J usage is TRBJ2-1; 9 bases agree with TRBD2. The CDR3 is 15 residues long. The germline V gene encodes CDR1 SGHTS and CDR2 YDEGEE. V lost 4 bases and J lost 4; bases outside the gene matches: 6. CDR3 DNA sequence: TGTGCCAGCAGCCGTTCAGCGGGAGGTTACAATGAGCAGTTCTTC. Translation gives CASSRSAGGYNEQFF.

The chain has TRBV19 and TRBJ2-7; a weak D match, TRBD2 (6 bases). The CDR3 covers 14 residues. V lost 7 bases, J lost 2 bases, and 15 bases lay in between. In germline, CDR1 is LNHDA, CDR2 SQIVND (reference sequence). The CDR3 DNA is TGTGCCAGTAAGGCGGGGCCCGGGGCCTACGAGCAGTACTTC. It codes for CASKAGPGAYEQYF.

The chain has TRBV7-6 and TRBJ1-6, with D possibly matching TRBD1 (5 bases). This CDR3 contains 14 residues. Germline CDR1 is SGHVS and CDR2 is FNYEAQ. V dropped 5 bases and J dropped 9 bases, with 14 bases sitting between them. The chain's CDR3 is CASSPGRGGSPLHF. The CDR3 DNA reads TGTGCCAGCAGCCCAGGGAGGGGCGGTTCACCCCTCCACTTT.

This rearrangement joins TRBV2 to TRBJ1-2, with no clear D. The CDR3 spans 11 residues. Trimming stripped 7 bases from V and 6 bases from J, with 9 bases between. In germline, CDR1 is SNHLY, CDR2 FYNNEI. CDR3 loop: CASTWRDGYTF. The CDR3, as DNA: TGTGCCAGCACCTGGAGGGATGGCTACACCTTC.

V usage is TRBV7-9 and J usage is TRBJ1-1; TRBD1 matches at 9 bases. Germline values: CDR1 SEHNR, CDR2 FQNEAQ (reference sequence). The CDR3 is made up of 14 amino acids. J lost 3 bases, V lost 5 bases, and 4 bases had no gene match. The CDR3 loop reads CASSTTGGDTEAFF. In DNA form, the CDR3 reads TGTGCCAGCAGCACAACAGGGGGCGACACTGAAGCTTTCTTT.

The chain uses TRBV11-2 and TRBJ1-1; 7 nucleotides line up with TRBD1. Germline-derived CDR1 and CDR2 are SGHAT and FQNNGV. V lost 0 bases, J lost 6 bases, and 10 bases stayed unmatched. CDR3 length: 16 amino acids. Here the CDR3 DNA reads TGTGCCAGCAGCTTAGATAGGGACAGCCTAGGAGCTGAAGCTTTCTTT. This sequence encodes CASSLDRDSLGAEAFF.

The chain couples TRBV30 to TRBJ2-3; 7 bases match TRBD2. Trimming took 3 bases from V and 0 from J; bases not matched to a gene: 12. The CDR3 has 17 amino acids. Germline lookup yields CDR1 GTSNPN and CDR2 SVGIG (reference sequence). DNA of the CDR3: TGTGCCTGGAGCTTCTTGGGGGGGAGTTCTAGCACAGATACGCAGTATTTT. Translation: CAWSFLGGSSSTDTQYF.

This clone has only one observation. The rearrangement uses TRBV5-1 and TRBJ2-7; 9 bases map to TRBD1. The CDR3 is 15 amino acids. In germline, CDR1 is SGHRS, CDR2 YFSETQ. J was trimmed by 3 bases and V by 4 bases; bases with no gene match: 8. The CDR3 loop is CASSKTGTGNYEQYF. The CDR3 coding sequence is TGCGCCAGCAGCAAAACCGGGACAGGGAACTACGAGCAGTACTTC.

V is TRBV4-1 and J is TRBJ2-1, with a possible D match to TRBD1 (6 bases). The CDR3 sequence is 15 residues long. The germline V gene has CDR1 MGHRA and CDR2 YSYEKL. Trimming pared 0 bases from V and 3 bases from J, leaving 9 bases between. CDR3 residues: CASSQEGGIYNEQFF. The CDR3 DNA sequence: TGCGCCAGCAGCCAAGAAGGGGGAATCTACAATGAGCAGTTCTTC.

This sequence joins TRBV9 and TRBJ1-2; the D gene is possibly TRBD1 (5 bases). The V and J ends lost 7 bases and 4 bases respectively, with 14 bases between them. The CDR3 spans 13 residues. Germline lookup yields CDR1 SGDLS and CDR2 YYNGEE. CDR3 nucleotide sequence: TGTGCCAGCCGTCCTTCAGGGATCTATGGCTACACCTTC. Translated: CASRPSGIYGYTF. The full variable domain, completed using reference TRBV9 and TRBJ1-2, is DSGVTQTPKHLITATGQRVTLRCSPRSGDLSVYWYQQSLDQGLQFLIQYYNGEERAKGNILERFSAQQFPDLHSELNLSSLELGDSALYFCASRPSGIYGYTFGSGTRLTVV.

This chain joins TRBV13 and TRBJ2-1, with TRBD2 matching over 9 bases. The CDR3 length is 17 residues. J lost 4 bases, V lost 0 bases, and 7 bases had no gene match. Germline V gives CDR1 PRHDT, CDR2 FYEKMQ (reference sequence). The CDR3 spells CASSLGPWREGYNEQFF. The CDR3 DNA is TGTGCCAGCAGCTTAGGCCCCTGGCGGGAGGGGTACAATGAGCAGTTCTTC.

This clone was counted only a few times. This chain connects TRBV7-9 to TRBJ2-7, with TRBD1 identical over 9 bases. Germline-derived CDR1 and CDR2 are SEHNR and FQNEAQ (reference sequence). V was pared by 4 bases and J by 5 bases, with 9 bases of the junction left unmatched. The CDR3 runs 15 residues. DNA for the CDR3: TGTGCCAGCAGCTCGGACAGGGGTTTGAGGGACGAGCAGTACTTC. Translating it yields CASSSDRGLRDEQYF.

In DNA, the CDR3 is TGTGCCAGCACTTTCCATAGGCCGACTAGCGGTACAGATACGCAGTATTTT. Amino acids: CASTFHRPTSGTDTQYF. J is TRBJ2-3 and V is TRBV27, with TRBD2 matching over 9 bases. The CDR3 is 17 amino acids. V shed 7 bases and J 3 bases; nucleotides not matched to a gene: 14. The germline V gene has CDR1 MNHEY and CDR2 SMNVEV (reference sequence).

This chain joins TRBV5-1 and TRBJ1-4, with D tentatively TRBD1 (5 bases). V was trimmed by 0 bases and J by 8 bases, leaving 14 bases between them. Germline lookup yields CDR1 SGHRS and CDR2 YFSETQ. The CDR3 covers 15 residues. This CDR3 is CASSLVGSGGEKLFF. The DNA for the CDR3 is TGCGCCAGCAGCTTGGTAGGCAGCGGGGGAGAAAAACTGTTTTTT.